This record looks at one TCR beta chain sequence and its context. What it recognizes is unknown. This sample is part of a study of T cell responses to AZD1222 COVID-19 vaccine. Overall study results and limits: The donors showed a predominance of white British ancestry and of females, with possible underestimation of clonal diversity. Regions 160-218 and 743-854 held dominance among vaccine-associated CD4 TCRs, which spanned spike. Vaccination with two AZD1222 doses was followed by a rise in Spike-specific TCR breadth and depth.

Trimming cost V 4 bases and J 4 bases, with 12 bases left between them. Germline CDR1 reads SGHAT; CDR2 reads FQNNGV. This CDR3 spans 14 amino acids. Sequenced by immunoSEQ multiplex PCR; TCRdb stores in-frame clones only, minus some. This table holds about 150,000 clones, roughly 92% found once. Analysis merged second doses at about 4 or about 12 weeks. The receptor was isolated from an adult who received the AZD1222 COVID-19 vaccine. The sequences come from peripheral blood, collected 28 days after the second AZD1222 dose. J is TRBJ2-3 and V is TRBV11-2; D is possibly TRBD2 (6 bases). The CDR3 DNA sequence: TGTGCCAGCAGCTCATGGGGGGTTGCAGATACGCAGTATTTT. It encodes CASSSWGVADTQYF.